Given below is one TCR beta chain in context. The germline V gene encodes CDR1 WSHSY and CDR2 SAAADI. This CDR3 is built from 14 residues. The entry originates in a study of T cells expressing NK-cell markers. Study-wide context: One of the eight sequenced donors was seronegative, whereas the other seven were HCMV-seropositive.

The cDNA for TCR beta came from 5'RACE template switching with UMIs. TCRdb re-called the 5' RACE reads, yielding one record per CDR3 amino acid sequence without DNA. Its table records some 460,000 distinct CDR3 sequences. The gene calls are TRBV10-2 and TRBJ2-1; TCRdb names TRBD2, which stays unverified in the absence of DNA. The clonotype originates from a woman in her forties or fifties in good health. Input material: blood T cells: a sorted CD56 or NKG2C T cell subset, CD4+ or CD8+ T cells, or bulk PBMC T cells (not recorded which). The chain's CDR3 is CAATPSGSYNEQFF.